This TCR beta chain was captured in a study of blood T cell repertoires in COVID-19. Study context: The analysed material was cDNA or gDNA that came from T cells, B-cell-depleted T cells, or PBMCs.

The V gene lost 1 base and the J gene lost 8 bases, with 14 bases spanning the gap. The CDR3 is 14 residues long. The germline V gene has CDR1 SEHNR and CDR2 FQNEAQ (reference sequence). As originally analysed: Amplification of reference gene primers provided the estimated nucleated cell counts. Sequenced by immunoSEQ multiplex PCR; TCRdb stores in-frame clones only, minus some. V and J calls and clone size are as listed in that table; D and trimming were resolved from the DNA. This table holds 180,000 or so clones, 85% to 90% found once. V usage is TRBV7-9 and J usage is TRBJ1-2; D gene ambiguous. Sequenced: peripheral blood. The clonotype comes from a woman older than 75 in a cohort sampled during active or convalescent COVID-19. CDR3 sequence: CASSLDAVTIGYTF. For the CDR3, the DNA is TGTGCCAGCAGCTTAGACGCAGTAACTATCGGCTACACCTTC.